This T cell receptor (beta chain) is drawn from a study of blood T cell repertoires in COVID-19. Measured with immunoSEQ multiplex PCR; TCRdb has only the in-frame clones, and not every one. The table lists approximately 34,000 clones, 75% to 90% of them singletons. CDR1 and CDR2 from the germline V gene are MDHEN and SYDVKM. Losses at the gene ends were 1 base for V and 16 bases for J; bases not matched to a gene: 7. This CDR3 is built from 12 residues. The J gene is TRBJ1-5, the V gene TRBV28, with 7 bases lining up with TRBD1. Sequencing input: peripheral blood. The sequence derives from a human donor in a cohort sampled during active COVID-19. The DNA for the CDR3 is TGTGCCAGCAGTTTATTATCCCGGGACAGTCATTTT. Translation: CASSLLSRDSHF.